Presented here are 22 T cell receptor beta chains from one specimen sequenced in a study of glioma-infiltrating T cells (dated by TCRdb to between 2015 and 2016). TCRdb records Illumina MiSeq as the sequencer. The iRepertoire nested amplicon-rescue multiplex PCR (arm-PCR) platform was used to amplify TCR alpha and beta CDR3 regions from RNA. TCRdb reanalyzed the raw reads on its own, using fastp at Q25 for trimming and MiXCR for clone calling, and kept in-frame beta chains. Every distinct CDR3 protein forms one entry, paired with its most common genes and DNA. Counted in this sample were fewer than 250,000 distinct CDR3 sequences; roughly a third of them appeared once. The ten most abundant clones make up 20% to 25% of the sample. Source material: glioma tissue, nonneoplastic brain tissue, or PBMCs (not recorded which). These receptors were taken from a human donor with low-grade glioma or glioblastoma, undergoing nonglioma brain surgery, or in good health (not recorded which).

The chain has TRBV12-3 or TRBV12-4 and TRBJ1-6, with D perhaps matching TRBD1 (6 bases). Trimming cost V 6 bases and J 3 bases, with 6 bases left between them. The CDR3 spans 13 residues. The DNA for the CDR3 is TGTGCCAGCAGGGGACACTATAATTCACCCCTCCACTTT. This codes for CASRGHYNSPLHF.

The gene calls are TRBV27 and TRBJ1-1, with D possibly matching TRBD1 (5 bases). Per the germline V gene, CDR1 is MNHEY and CDR2 is SMNVEV (reference sequence). Trimming shortened V by 8 bases and J by 7 bases, and 14 bases separated the two germline ends. The CDR3 runs 12 residues. CDR3 bases: TGTGCCAGCTTACCAACGGGGGATGAAGCTTTCTTT. Protein: CASLPTGDEAFF.

The V and J genes are TRBV6-5 and TRBJ1-3; tentatively, D is TRBD1 (5 bases). CDR1 and CDR2 from the germline V gene are MNHEY and SVGAGI. This CDR3 contains 16 residues. CDR3 sequence: CVSSYSTWGSGNTIYF. The CDR3 nucleotides are TGTGTTAGCAGTTACTCTACGTGGGGGTCTGGAAACACCATATATTTT.

This chain joins TRBV2 and TRBJ2-1; 8 bases are a match to TRBD2. The J call may be faulty, since TRBJ2-7 better matches the DNA end. This CDR3 spans 16 amino acids. CDR1 is SNHLY and CDR2 is FYNNEI in the germline V gene. The DNA for the CDR3 is TGTGCCAGCAGTGAAGAAGCGGGAGTAAGGTACAATGAGCAGTACTTC. Translation gives CASSEEAGVRYNEQYF.

There are many counts of this clonotype. This rearrangement joins TRBV7-9 to TRBJ2-7, with D maybe TRBD1 (5 bases). The germline CDR1 and CDR2 sequences are SEHNR and FQNEAQ (reference sequence). This CDR3 is 13 amino acids long. Deletions cut 5 bases from V and 2 bases from J, with 10 bases between. The CDR3 DNA follows: TGTGCCAGCAGCCTAGACAGCCCCTACGAGCAGTACTTC. It yields the protein CASSLDSPYEQYF.

Ten or more counts support this clonotype. The gene calls are TRBV10-3 and TRBJ1-2, with TRBD1 matching over 9 bases. Germline lookup yields CDR1 ENHRY and CDR2 SYGVKD. The CDR3 is 13 amino acids. The J segment lost 8 bases and the V segment lost 4 bases, leaving 5 bases of the junction unmatched. The CDR3 DNA follows: TGTGCCATCAGTGGACAGGGGGAGAGCGGCTACACCTTC. Translation gives CAISGQGESGYTF.

This clonotype was picked up a small number of times. The rearrangement joins TRBV3-1 to TRBJ2-2, with TRBD1 matching over 9 bases. The V and J ends lost 4 bases and 4 bases, in that order; junction bases with no gene match: 1. The CDR3 has 14 residues. Germline CDR1 and CDR2: LGHDT and YNNKEL (reference sequence). For the CDR3, the DNA is TGTGCCAGCAGCCGACAGGGGGTCACCGGGGAGCTGTTTTTT. It yields the protein CASSRQGVTGELFF.

This clonotype was found many times. The chain joins TRBV7-2 to TRBJ1-2; D remains unclear. CDR3 length: 13 residues. CDR1 and CDR2 from the germline V gene are SGHTA and FQGNSA. Deletions cut 2 bases from V and 5 bases from J, with 9 bases between. CDR3 loop: CASSLRQRYGYTF. CDR3 bases: TGTGCCAGCAGCTTACGGCAGAGATATGGCTACACCTTC.

This clonotype was picked up many times. The chain links TRBV12-3 or TRBV12-4 to TRBJ2-3, with 7 bases matching TRBD2. V lost 5 bases to trimming and J lost 4 bases; unmatched junction nucleotides: 9. This CDR3 region has 15 residues. The CDR3 DNA sequence: TGTGCCAGCAGTGCCTTTAACGGACTAGCAGATACGCAGTATTTT. Encoded protein: CASSAFNGLADTQYF.

A single count supports this clonotype. A much larger clone lies one base from this, so it may be a read error. The genes are TRBV3-1 and TRBJ2-7; D is perhaps TRBD1 (5 bases). In germline, CDR1 is LGHDT, CDR2 YNNKEL (reference sequence). The CDR3 runs to 13 residues. As DNA, the CDR3 is TGTGCCAGCAGCCAGATCCCAGGGAACGAGAAGTACTTC. This sequence encodes CASSQIPGNEKYF.

This clonotype has ten or more counts. This rearrangement joins TRBV4-3 to TRBJ2-7, with D possibly TRBD2 on 5 matching bases. Germline CDR1 is LGHNA and CDR2 is YSLEER. Between the trimmed V and J ends, which lost 4 bases and 3 bases, there was a span of 13 bases. This CDR3 comprises 14 residues. The CDR3 DNA reads as TGCGCCAGCAGCCCTCATCCGGGGAACTACGAGCAGTACTTC. Translation: CASSPHPGNYEQYF.

This clonotype was counted ten times or more. The chain couples TRBV12-3 or TRBV12-4 to TRBJ2-5, with 10 bases that match TRBD2. With V trimmed by 5 bases and J by 5 bases, 8 bases remained unmatched. There are 15 residues in the CDR3. The CDR3 region is CASSPYSTSGETQYF. CDR3 nucleotides: TGTGCCAGCAGTCCCTACTCGACTAGCGGGGAGACCCAGTACTTC.

With regard to this clonotype: A much larger clonotype is one base distant, so this may be a read error. This chain links TRBV12-3 or TRBV12-4 with TRBJ1-1; 10 positions agree with TRBD1. This CDR3 region has 12 residues. CDR3 coding DNA: TGTGCCATCGGGACAGGGGCTACTGAAGCTTTATTT. Translated: CAIGTGATEALF.

This clonotype was observed many times. V and J are TRBV20-1 and TRBJ2-1; 7 bases align to TRBD2. Germline CDR1 reads DFQATT; CDR2 reads SNEGSKA (reference sequence). The V gene end was trimmed by 0 bases and the J gene end by 3 bases; junction bases not matched to a gene: 8. The CDR3 spans 16 residues. The CDR3 nucleotides are TGCAGTGCTAGAGATCGGAAAAGCGGGGTCTACAATGAGCAGTTCTTC. It translates to CSARDRKSGVYNEQFF.

This clonotype was recorded at least ten times. The gene calls are TRBV20-1 and TRBJ1-1; D is unresolved. The CDR3 sequence is 13 residues long. From germline, CDR1 is DFQATT and CDR2 SNEGSKA (reference sequence). V was pared by 3 bases and J by 5 bases, with 13 bases between. CDR3 protein: CSASAVGGTEAFF. The DNA for the CDR3 is TGCAGTGCTAGTGCAGTCGGAGGGACTGAAGCTTTCTTT.

The chain employs TRBV7-3 and TRBJ2-1, with no clear D. V lost 5 bases and J lost 4, with 21 bases in between. CDR3 length: 17 residues. CDR1 and CDR2 (germline): SGHTA, FQGTGA. Here the CDR3 reads CASSPGRRTTLYNEQFF. As DNA, the CDR3 is TGTGCCAGCAGCCCAGGACGCCGGACGACCCTATACAATGAGCAGTTCTTC.

Remarks on this clonotype: It may be a read error: a sequence one base away is much more abundant. The chain recombines TRBV7-8 with TRBJ2-5; D is uncertain. This CDR3 is 14 amino acids long. CDR1 SGHVS and CDR2 FQNEAQ come from the germline V gene. Written as DNA, the CDR3 is TGTGCCAGCAGCATAGCCTACAACCAAGAGACCCAGTACTTC. Protein: CASSIAYNQETQYF.

At least ten counts were recorded for this clonotype. A read error may explain this, as a much larger clone is one base away. V and J are TRBV27 and TRBJ1-2, with D possibly being TRBD1 (6 bases). The length of the CDR3 is 15 residues. The V gene's germline CDR1 is MNHEY and CDR2 SMNVEV (reference sequence). The V end lost 5 bases, the J end lost 4 bases, and 17 bases lay between the germline ends. CDR3 DNA sequence: TGTGCCAGCAGTACGACAAGGGGGTACCTCTATGGCTACACCTTC. Its protein product is CASSTTRGYLYGYTF.

V usage is TRBV25-1 and J usage is TRBJ2-7, with 8 bases identical to TRBD2. The CDR3 covers 19 residues. Germline trimming cut 6 bases from V and 2 bases from J; bases unmatched to any gene: 21. Germline V gene sequence: CDR1 MGHDK, CDR2 SYGVNS. The CDR3 region is CASSRDSGFLTSGTYEQYF. The CDR3 bases are TGTGCCAGCAGCCGAGACAGCGGATTTTTAACTAGCGGAACCTACGAGCAGTACTTC.

This clonotype was seen many times. The CDR3 spells CASSEEAGGYQETQYF. CDR3 DNA sequence: TGCGCCAGCAGCGAGGAGGCCGGGGGTTACCAAGAGACCCAGTACTTC. V usage is TRBV4-1 and J usage is TRBJ2-5; TRBD2 might be the D (6 bases). The CDR3 loop spans 16 amino acids. Looked up from germline, CDR1 is MGHRA and CDR2 is YSYEKL. The V end lost 5 bases, the J end lost 0 bases, and 16 bases lay between the germline ends.

This clonotype was recorded many times. The rearrangement uses TRBV27 and TRBJ1-1; tentatively, D is TRBD1 (5 bases). Germline V gives CDR1 MNHEY, CDR2 SMNVEV (reference sequence). The CDR3 sequence is 15 residues long. Trimming took off 5 bases at V and 8 bases at J, with 21 bases between the two ends. The CDR3 here is CASSPRQTPGKEAFF. CDR3 DNA: TGTGCCAGCAGTCCCCGACAGACTCCAGGAAAAGAAGCTTTCTTT.

In its sample, this clonotype was seen many times. The chain employs TRBV7-9 and TRBJ2-5, with 8 bases fitting TRBD2. Germline V CDR1 and CDR2: SEHNR, FQNEAQ (reference sequence). The V segment lost 2 bases and the J segment 5 bases; nucleotides outside the gene matches: 7. This CDR3 is built from 15 residues. Here the CDR3 reads CASSLQLAGKETQYF. CDR3 sequence (DNA): TGTGCCAGCAGCTTACAGTTAGCGGGAAAGGAGACCCAGTACTTC.